This T cell receptor (beta chain) stems from a study of blood T cell repertoires in COVID-19. Study overall: Acute and convalescent COVID-19 samples came from the United States, Italy and Spain. PBMCs, B-cell-depleted T cells, or T cells provided the cDNA or gDNA that made up the material.

In germline, CDR1 is LNHDA, CDR2 SQIVND (reference sequence). The V gene end was trimmed by 4 bases and the J gene end by 7 bases; junction bases not matched to a gene: 9. The CDR3 has 16 residues. As processed by the authors: Amplification from reference gene primers served as the basis for estimated nucleated cell counts. Method: immunoSEQ multiplex PCR; TCRdb's copy keeps in-frame clones and lacks some. V, J and clone size were drawn from that table, and D and trimming were deduced from the DNA. The sample shows approximately 230,000 clones, about 88% of them seen only once. This rearrangement joins TRBV19 to TRBJ1-6, with 8 nucleotides matching TRBD1. This clonotype originated in a woman aged 40-49 years who had recovered from COVID-19. Sequencing used peripheral blood. The CDR3, as DNA: TGTGCCAGTAGTAGACTATCCGGGACAGGCAATTCACCCCTCCACTTT. Protein sequence: CASSRLSGTGNSPLHF.